Presented here are 22 T cell receptor beta chains from one specimen sequenced in a study of human T cells and chemical hapten exposure (dated by TCRdb to the early 2020s). The sample's time point label, in plain terms: healthy volunteer bleed at 2 weeks. Unfractionated whole blood was collected in Tempus Blood RNA tubes, and total RNA was extracted from that blood. The library was built by means of RACE. The data were produced on a NextSeq 500. The raw public reads went through TCRdb reprocessing: fastp at Q25, MiXCR clone calling, in-frame beta chains kept. Rows with a matching CDR3 protein are joined into one entry that keeps the most common DNA and genes. For this sample the table gives tens of thousands of distinct CDR3 sequences, of which 4.3% were detected only once. The ten largest account for about 1.5% of the sample. The sample taken for sequencing was whole blood. The receptors derive from a female donor in good health. Some clones in this sample may be carry-over from other donors' samples.

This clonotype was seen at least ten times. The chain combines TRBV28 with TRBJ2-6; perhaps TRBD1 as D (6 bases). The CDR3 loop spans 14 amino acids. Trimming removed 7 bases at V and 0 bases at J, with 7 bases between. Germline CDR1 is MDHEN and CDR2 is SYDVKM. The CDR3 protein is CASIQGSGANVLTF. CDR3 coding DNA: TGTGCCAGCATACAGGGCTCTGGGGCCAACGTCCTGACTTTC. The full variable domain, rest sourced from reference TRBV28 and TRBJ2-6, is DVKVTQSSRYLVKRTGEKVFLECVQDMDHENMFWYRQDPGLGLRLIYFSYDVKMKEKGDIPEGYSVSREKKERFSLILESASTNQTSMYLCASIQGSGANVLTFGAGSRLTVL.

In this sample, this clonotype turned up many times. V is TRBV4-1 and J is TRBJ1-2; D is ambiguous. Trimming cost V 1 base and J 2 bases, with 8 bases left between them. Germline CDR1 reads MGHRA; CDR2 reads YSYEKL. This CDR3 comprises 14 residues. In DNA, the CDR3 is TGCGCCAGCAGCCAAGCACAGTCGAACTATGGCTACACCTTC. Its protein product is CASSQAQSNYGYTF.

This clonotype was recorded at least ten times. The rearrangement joins TRBV27 to TRBJ2-7; perhaps TRBD2 as D (5 bases). The CDR3 runs to 13 residues. V lost 7 bases to trimming and J lost 2 bases, with 12 bases between them. The germline V gene encodes CDR1 MNHEY and CDR2 SMNVEV (reference sequence). For the CDR3, the DNA is TGTGCCAGCAACCACCGGGGTACCTACGAGCAGTACTTC. Translating it yields CASNHRGTYEQYF.

In its sample, this clonotype was seen many times. This sequence joins TRBV20-1 and TRBJ2-1, with TRBD2 matching over 9 bases. From germline, CDR1 is DFQATT and CDR2 SNEGSKA (reference sequence). CDR3 length equals 16 residues. V lost 2 bases, J lost 0 bases, and 5 bases stayed unmatched. The DNA for the CDR3 is TGCAGTGCTAGACCTAGCGGGGACCTCTCCTACAATGAGCAGTTCTTC. Protein sequence: CSARPSGDLSYNEQFF.

There are many counts of this clonotype. The CDR3 region has the DNA TGTGCCAGCACCCTCCCCGGGACAGGGGGGACCTACGAGCAGTACTTC. Protein sequence: CASTLPGTGGTYEQYF. The chain combines TRBV28 with TRBJ2-7; 11 nucleotides align to TRBD1. In germline, CDR1 is MDHEN, CDR2 SYDVKM. V lost 7 bases to trimming and J lost 2 bases; unmatched junction nucleotides: 10. The length of the CDR3 is 16 residues. Based on the CDR3 plus reference TRBV28 and TRBJ2-7, the full variable domain is DVKVTQSSRYLVKRTGEKVFLECVQDMDHENMFWYRQDPGLGLRLIYFSYDVKMKEKGDIPEGYSVSREKKERFSLILESASTNQTSMYLCASTLPGTGGTYEQYFGPGTRLTVT.

This clonotype occurred many times. This chain connects TRBV12-3 or TRBV12-4 to TRBJ1-2; possibly TRBD1 for D (6 bases). CDR3 length equals 15 residues. The germline V and J ends were trimmed by 2 bases and 0 bases, with 10 bases remaining between them. CDR3 in amino acids: CASSLWGQANYGYTF. CDR3 coding DNA: TGTGCCAGCAGTTTATGGGGACAAGCTAACTATGGCTACACCTTC.

Many counts were recorded for this clonotype. V usage is TRBV27 and J usage is TRBJ2-7; possible D gene TRBD1, 6 bases. The CDR3 has 12 amino acids. Germline loops: CDR1 MNHEY, CDR2 SMNVEV (reference sequence). V lost 8 bases and J 2 bases, leaving 10 bases between the germline ends. The CDR3 protein is CASQTGPYEQYF. DNA for the CDR3: TGTGCCAGCCAGACAGGACCCTACGAGCAGTACTTC.

The chain carries TRBV9 and TRBJ1-6; the D gene is possibly TRBD1 (5 bases). The CDR3 runs to 14 residues. V was shortened by 0 bases and J by 7 bases, with 8 bases between the two germline ends. The germline V gene has CDR1 SGDLS and CDR2 YYNGEE. CDR3 bases: TGTGCCAGCAGCGTAGATGCAGGGAATTCACCCCTCCACTTT. Encoded protein: CASSVDAGNSPLHF.

Many counts were recorded for this clonotype. The chain carries TRBV9 and TRBJ2-3; 9 nucleotides line up with TRBD2. V lost 2 bases and J lost 4; bases outside the gene matches: 5. This CDR3 contains 15 residues. The V gene's germline CDR1 is SGDLS and CDR2 YYNGEE. The CDR3 nucleotides read TGTGCCAGCAGCGTCGCGGGGGGGCACTCAGATACGCAGTATTTT. Translation: CASSVAGGHSDTQYF.

This clonotype occurred many times. The CDR3 spells CASSRDRAYEQYF. The CDR3 region has the DNA TGTGCCAGCAGTCGGGACAGAGCCTACGAGCAGTACTTC. The chain uses TRBV12-3 or TRBV12-4 and TRBJ2-7; TRBD1 matches 7 bases. The trim removed 5 bases at V and 2 bases at J, leaving 3 bases unmatched. This CDR3 is built from 13 residues.

Many counts were recorded for this clonotype. V is TRBV5-1 and J is TRBJ2-3, with 13 bases matching TRBD2. CDR1 is SGHRS, CDR2 YFSETQ, per germline. CDR3 length equals 15 residues. The V segment lost 4 bases and the J segment 4 bases; nucleotides outside the gene matches: 3. As DNA, the CDR3 is TGCGCCAGCAGCCCCGGACTAGCGGGGGCAGATACGCAGTATTTT. Protein: CASSPGLAGADTQYF.

This clonotype was detected a few times. The rearrangement joins TRBV29-1 to TRBJ1-1; possibly TRBD1 for D (6 bases). The V end was cut by 4 bases, the J end by 11 bases, with 8 bases between. Germline lookup yields CDR1 SQVTM and CDR2 ANQGSEA. This CDR3 contains 9 residues. CDR3 loop: CSVGGAAFF. CDR3 in DNA: TGCAGCGTTGGGGGGGCGGCTTTCTTT. Full variable domain (outside the CDR3, taken from reference TRBV29-1 and TRBJ1-1): SAVISQKPSRDICQRGTSLTIQCQVDSQVTMMFWYRQQPGQSLTLIATANQGSEATYESGFVIDKFPISRPNLTFSTLTVSNMSPEDSSIYLCSVGGAAFFGQGTRLTVV.

Many counts were recorded for this clonotype. The chain combines TRBV7-2 with TRBJ1-1; D remains ambiguous. The V and J ends lost 1 base and 0 bases respectively, with 9 bases between them. The CDR3 is 15 amino acids. Germline values: CDR1 SGHTA, CDR2 FQGNSA. The CDR3 bases are TGTGCCAGCAGCTTAGTGGGCGGAATGAACACTGAAGCTTTCTTT. Translating gives CASSLVGGMNTEAFF.

This clonotype was seen ten or more times. The gene calls are TRBV5-1 and TRBJ2-5; TRBD1 is a possible D gene (6 bases). Per the germline V gene, CDR1 is SGHRS and CDR2 is YFSETQ. With 2 bases removed from V and 7 bases from J, the gap between germline ends came to 18 bases. The CDR3 totals 15 residues. The CDR3 DNA sequence: TGCGCCAGCAGCTTTGAGGAACCGGGACACGGGACCCAGTACTTC. As protein: CASSFEEPGHGTQYF.

Many counts were recorded for this clonotype. The chain uses TRBV18 and TRBJ1-2, with D maybe TRBD1 (5 bases). Trimming took 2 bases from V and 2 from J, leaving 9 bases between them. Germline CDR1 is KGHSH and CDR2 is LQKENI. CDR3 length equals 14 residues. This CDR3 is CASSPETENYGYTF. The CDR3 DNA follows: TGTGCCAGCTCACCAGAGACAGAGAACTATGGCTACACCTTC.

This clonotype was recorded many times. The gene calls are TRBV12-3 or TRBV12-4 and TRBJ2-6, with D possibly being TRBD2 (5 bases). This CDR3 is built from 15 residues. Between the trimmed V and J ends, which lost 6 bases and 0 bases, there was a span of 9 bases. The CDR3 sequence is CASSLGSSGANVLTF. DNA for the CDR3: TGTGCCAGCAGCCTAGGGAGCTCTGGGGCCAACGTCCTGACTTTC.

This clonotype was seen ten or more times. The V gene is TRBV6-1, the J gene TRBJ1-2; D is possibly TRBD1 (6 bases). The CDR3 contains 13 residues. Germline CDR1 is MNHNS and CDR2 is SASEGT. Trimming stripped 3 bases from V and 3 bases from J, with 8 bases between. The CDR3 spells CASSEGQDYGYTF. The CDR3 nucleotides read TGTGCCAGCAGTGAGGGACAAGACTATGGCTACACCTTC.

This clonotype was observed many times. J is TRBJ2-3 and V is TRBV29-1; D is possibly TRBD1 (6 bases). In germline, CDR1 is SQVTM, CDR2 ANQGSEA. CDR3 size: 12 residues. The V and J ends lost 8 bases and 4 bases respectively, with 13 bases between them. The chain's CDR3 is CSPGDTPDTQYF. CDR3 coding DNA: TGCAGCCCCGGGGACACGCCAGATACGCAGTATTTT.

In this sample, this clonotype turned up a few times. J is TRBJ2-3 and V is TRBV18; 10 nucleotides align to TRBD1. Trimming took 0 bases from V and 3 from J; bases not matched to a gene: 6. Looked up from germline, CDR1 is KGHSH and CDR2 is LQKENI. This CDR3 region has 17 residues. DNA of the CDR3: TGTGCCAGCTCACCACCTTCTTGGGGACAGGGGACAGATACGCAGTATTTT. It specifies CASSPPSWGQGTDTQYF.

This clonotype was seen only a few times. The rearrangement uses TRBV12-3 or TRBV12-4 and TRBJ1-1; D remains ambiguous. This CDR3 comprises 13 residues. The ends were cut back, 4 bases at V and 4 bases at J, with 10 bases in the middle. This CDR3 is CASSSATITEAFF. The CDR3, as DNA: TGTGCCAGCAGTTCGGCCACCATCACTGAAGCTTTCTTT.

Ten or more counts support this clonotype. This rearrangement joins TRBV5-6 to TRBJ1-1; 8 bases align to TRBD1. This CDR3 region has 13 residues. Germline CDR1 reads SGHDT; CDR2 reads YYEEEE. Trimming at V came to 5 bases and at J to 10 bases, leaving 10 bases not matched to a gene. The DNA of the CDR3 is TGTGCCAGCAGGGAACGGACAGGGCGTCGAGCTTTCTTT. Protein: CASRERTGRRAFF.

This clonotype was detected many times. The chain links TRBV6-5 to TRBJ2-1, with 10 positions matching TRBD2. The V segment lost 0 bases and the J segment 3 bases; nucleotides outside the gene matches: 2. This CDR3 comprises 16 residues. Looked up from germline, CDR1 is MNHEY and CDR2 is SVGAGI. The CDR3 protein is CASSYSASGGYNEQFF. The CDR3 DNA sequence: TGTGCCAGCAGTTACTCGGCTAGCGGGGGCTACAATGAGCAGTTCTTC.